Listed below are T cell receptor beta chains from one sample, sequenced in a study of T cell responses to AZD1222 COVID-19 vaccine. Sequencing was performed with immunoSEQ multiplex PCR; in TCRdb, only in-frame clones are kept and a portion is missing. The data contain thousands of clones, 70% to 90% of them singletons. Sequenced material: peripheral blood, taken 28 days after the second AZD1222 dose. Receptors were obtained from an adult who received the AZD1222 COVID-19 vaccine. Both conserved end residues are part of each CDR3. D genes are given only for firm matches.

V	D	J	CDR3	DNA
TRBV7-9	TRBD2	TRBJ2-5	CASSPTRWGGETQYF	TGTGCCAGCAGCCCCACACGGTGGGGGGGAGAGACCCAGTACTTC
TRBV30	TRBD2	TRBJ2-7	CAWSVGLAGGLYEQYF	TGTGCCTGGAGTGTCGGACTAGCGGGGGGGCTCTACGAGCAGTACTTC
TRBV11-2	.	TRBJ1-2	CASSLQGYRGYTF	TGTGCCAGCAGCTTACAGGGATATCGGGGCTACACCTTC
TRBV19	TRBD1	TRBJ2-5	CASSDGTGGKETQYF	TGTGCCAGTAGTGACGGGACAGGTGGGAAAGAGACCCAGTACTTC
TRBV10-1	TRBD1	TRBJ1-1	CASSESMTGSEAFF	TGCGCCAGCAGTGAGTCGATGACAGGGTCTGAAGCTTTCTTT
TRBV27	.	TRBJ1-2	CASSLAWTGYGYTF	TGTGCCAGCAGTTTAGCATGGACGGGGTATGGCTACACCTTC
TRBV10-2	.	TRBJ2-7	CATQAARTYEQYF	TGCGCCACTCAAGCGGCGAGGACCTACGAGCAGTACTTC
TRBV27	TRBD2	TRBJ2-7	CASSSGGSIPYEQYF	TGTGCCAGCAGTTCGGGCGGGAGTATCCCCTACGAGCAGTACTTC
TRBV4-3	TRBD2	TRBJ2-1	CASSQVAGVGNEQFF	TGCGCCAGCAGCCAAGTCGCGGGAGTCGGTAATGAGCAGTTCTTC
TRBV7-2	TRBD2	TRBJ2-7	CASSQLVMAGVSEQYF	TGTGCCAGCAGCCAACTTGTAATGGCGGGAGTCTCCGAGCAGTACTTC
TRBV19	.	TRBJ1-5	CASSEGLGPQHF	TGTGCCAGTAGTGAGGGTTTGGGGCCCCAGCATTTT
TRBV19	TRBD2	TRBJ2-1	CASSTASGSSYNEQFF	TGTGCCAGTAGTACGGCGAGCGGGAGCTCCTACAATGAGCAGTTCTTC
TRBV5-4	.	TRBJ1-5	CASSLDNQPQHF	TGTGCCAGCAGCTTGGATAATCAGCCCCAGCATTTT
TRBV5-1	TRBD1	TRBJ2-2	CASTVTGFGGTGELFF	TGCGCCAGCACCGTGACAGGGTTTGGTGGCACCGGGGAGCTGTTTTTT